These T cell receptor beta chains were read from a single sample in a study of T-cell memory formation after mild COVID-19. TCRdb analysed the 5' RACE reads with MiXCR anew, one entry per CDR3 protein. Of nearly 110,000 distinct CDR3 sequences listed, 9.5% to 15% are singletons. Material for sequencing was PBMCs or a T cell subset sorted from them (not recorded which). These receptors originate from an adult woman who had mild COVID-19 (a few samples of this study predate the infection). Cell type and time point are not known. Both conserved end residues are part of each CDR3. The D gene is left open where the match is weak. Clone size is shown for a subset of rows, as once, few, many or a class of expanded clone.

clone_size	d_call	v_call	j_call	cdr3_aa	cdr3_nt
.	.	TRBV6-5	TRBJ2-5	CASILSGTQYF	TGTGCCAGCATACTTAGTGGGACCCAGTACTTC
many	.	TRBV7-7	TRBJ2-1	CASSLGLGDEQFF	TGTGCTAGCAGCTTAGGTCTAGGGGATGAGCAGTTCTTC
.	.	TRBV19	TRBJ2-3	CASSGRLADTQYF	TGTGCCAGTAGTGGGAGACTAGCAGATACGCAGTATTTT
many	.	TRBV27	TRBJ2-3	CASSSRTDTQYF	TGTGCCAGCAGTTCTCGCACAGATACGCAGTATTTT
few	TRBD2	TRBV6-5	TRBJ2-1	CASSYSGLAGDPAGYNEQFF	TGTGCCAGCAGTTACTCGGGACTAGCGGGGGACCCAGCTGGCTACAATGAGCAGTTCTTC
many	.	TRBV29-1	TRBJ2-1	CSVENSSYNEQFF	TGCAGCGTTGAGAACAGCTCCTACAATGAGCAGTTCTTC
many	TRBD2	TRBV20-1	TRBJ2-3	CSARGGTSGTSTDTQYF	TGCAGTGCTAGGGGGGGGACTAGCGGAACTAGCACAGATACGCAGTATTTT
few	TRBD2	TRBV12-3/TRBV12-4	TRBJ2-3	CASSLNSGTDTQYF	TGTGCCAGCAGTTTGAATAGCGGGACAGATACGCAGTATTTT
few	TRBD1	TRBV5-1	TRBJ1-6	CASSPGQGASPLHF	TGCGCCAGCAGCCCGGGACAGGGGGCTTCACCCCTCCACTTT
few	.	TRBV11-1	TRBJ2-1	CASSTGDYNEQFF	TGTGCCAGCAGCACCGGGGACTACAATGAGCAGTTCTTC
.	TRBD1	TRBV4-3	TRBJ2-7	CASSPQGESSYEQYF	TGCGCCAGCAGCCCACAGGGGGAAAGCTCCTACGAGCAGTACTTC
few	TRBD2	TRBV20-1	TRBJ2-7	CSANSGSSYEQYF	TGCAGTGCTAACAGCGGGAGCTCCTACGAGCAGTACTTC
.	TRBD2	TRBV12-3/TRBV12-4	TRBJ2-3	CASSFPRLAGGRTDTQYF	TGTGCCAGCAGTTTCCCTCGACTAGCGGGGGGCCGCACAGATACGCAGTATTTT